Here is one T cell receptor beta chain with its context. Its antigen is unknown. The record has no base qualities; no much larger clone is one base away. Sample time point, as interpreted from the label and publication: about 28 days (+/-7) after the second vaccine dose. AZD1222 recipients whose second dose came at about 4 weeks and those whose second dose came at about 12 weeks were combined into one group, since spike-specific TCR depth and breadth did not differ between the two schedules. The vaccinee samples were drawn from two UK trials, COV001 and COV002, one of which was a single-blind randomized controlled phase 2/3 trial testing AZD1222 (ChAdOx1 nCoV-19) in healthy adults. Trial participant PBMC samples were collected at day 0 and day 28 after the second dose for TCRbeta chain sequencing. The CDR3 regions of human TCRbeta chains were subjected to immunosequencing. The study's processing was this. TCRs in the repertoires were compared against a reference library of SARS-CoV-2-specific TCRs that had been generated with the MIRA antigen-specificity platform. Breadth was defined as the fraction of unique TCRs that were SARS-CoV-2-associated, and depth was defined as the fraction of total T cells that were SARS-CoV-2-associated. Using the MIRA data, every spike-specific TCR was mapped to the spike region that the TCR reacted to and assigned to either a CD4 or a CD8 class. Log10-transformed breadth and depth values were compared by one-way ANOVA with Sidak's multiple comparisons tests. TCRdb mirrors the immuneACCESS table, restricted to in-frame sequences. Some clones are absent from its copies; in checked studies, under half trace to an unresolved V gene, and the reason for the others is unknown. V and J calls and clone size are those listed in that table; D and trimming were worked out from the DNA. The sample records about 70,000 clones, roughly 85% of which are singletons. Approximately 5.9% of the sample belongs to the ten largest clones.

CDR1 and CDR2 are read off the germline V gene as SGHRS and YFSETQ. Trimming takes 5 bases off V and 0 bases off J; junction bases not matched to a gene: 17. The CDR3, cysteine through phenylalanine, is 19 amino acids long. The kept DNA is CDR3 alone, 57 bases in frame from the first base. These data originate in a study of T cell responses to AZD1222 COVID-19 vaccine (dated by TCRdb to the early 2020s). Looking at the study overall: A total of 233 trial participants underwent TCR sequencing, of whom about 210 had received two doses of AZD1222 and about 25 had received two doses of the MenACWY control vaccine. Enrollment into the trials was organized by age into subgroups of 18-55, 56-69 and 70-plus years, and those subgroups contained about 150, 27 and 61 TCR-sequenced participants, respectively.

Overall study outcomes, separate from this receptor: After two AZD1222 doses, both the breadth and the depth of spike-specific TCRs were significantly higher than at day 0 and than in MenACWY recipients. Epitopes outside the regions mutated in the B.1.351 and B.1.1.7 variants were reportedly recognized by nearly half of the unique spike-specific TCRs. CD4 TCRs associated with the vaccine covered the entire spike protein, and the dominant responses were in regions 160-218 and 743-854. Conclusions about previously exposed vaccinees are limited, since just 5 or 6 AZD1222 recipients were seropositive for SARS-CoV-2 at baseline. In the small 56-69-year group, the increase in depth fell short of significance, most likely because of low power. Participants were mostly white British and included more females than males, and it was suggested by the authors that clonal diversity may have been underestimated. Because no day 14 peak-response samples were available, repertoires were characterized only after the peak T cell response.

Sequenced here: peripheral blood, sampled 28 days after the second AZD1222 dose. This clonotype was sampled from an adult who received the AZD1222 COVID-19 vaccine. The V and J genes are TRBV5-1 and TRBJ1-2; TRBD1 matches 9 bases in the middle. The CDR3 amino acid sequence is: CASSLRLNSGTGTNYGYTF. The nucleotides read TGCGCCAGCAGTCTAAGACTTAATTCCGGGACAGGGACTAACTATGGCTACACCTTC.